The T cell receptor (beta chain) under discussion was sequenced for a study of blood T cell repertoires in COVID-19. Across the whole study: COVID-19 samples collected from the United States, Italy and Spain covered acute and convalescent phases. In each case, the material was cDNA or gDNA derived from T cells, B-cell-depleted T cells, or PBMCs.

From germline, CDR1 is LGHDT and CDR2 YNNKEL (reference sequence). Trimming cost V 4 bases and J 0 bases, with 10 bases left between them. The CDR3 contains 15 residues. The authors' processing: Reference gene primer amplification in the assay estimated nucleated cell counts. Clones were sequenced by immunoSEQ multiplex PCR, and TCRdb holds only the in-frame ones, with some missing. For V, J and clone size, that table is used; D and trimming come from the DNA. The sample contains more than 85,000 clones, around 80% of which appear only once. This sequence originates from a man in his sixties with acute or convalescent COVID-19. J is TRBJ2-1 and V is TRBV3-1 (or the pseudogene TRBV3-2); TRBD2 is a possible D gene (6 bases). Sequences were obtained from peripheral blood. In nucleotides, the CDR3 is TGTGCCAGCAGCCGAAAGGGACTCTCCTACAATGAGCAGTTCTTC. Protein sequence: CASSRKGLSYNEQFF.